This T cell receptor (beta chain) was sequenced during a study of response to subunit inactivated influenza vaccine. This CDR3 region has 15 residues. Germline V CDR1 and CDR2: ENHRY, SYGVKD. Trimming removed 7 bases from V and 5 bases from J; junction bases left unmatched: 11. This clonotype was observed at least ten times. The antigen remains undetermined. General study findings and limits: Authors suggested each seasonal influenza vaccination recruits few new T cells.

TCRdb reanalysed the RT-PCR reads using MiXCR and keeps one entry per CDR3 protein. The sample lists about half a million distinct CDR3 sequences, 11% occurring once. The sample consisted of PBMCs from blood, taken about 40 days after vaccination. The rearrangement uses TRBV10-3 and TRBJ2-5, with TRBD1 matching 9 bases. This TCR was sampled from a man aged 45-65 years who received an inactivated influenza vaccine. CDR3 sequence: CAINMKQGARETQYF. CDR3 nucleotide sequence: TGTGCCATCAACATGAAACAGGGGGCTAGGGAGACCCAGTACTTC.